This is a list of T cell receptor beta chains from one sample in a study of immune evolution from preneoplasia to lung adenocarcinoma. Sequencing was performed with immunoSEQ multiplex PCR; in TCRdb, only in-frame clones are kept and a portion is missing. Among over 30,000 clones listed, 60% to 75% were seen once. The source material was FFPE invasive lung adenocarcinoma tissue. All receptors derive from a person aged 55 to 69 with lung adenocarcinoma. Both conserved end residues are part of each CDR3. Each record gives: CDR3 DNA, CDR3 protein, D gene, V gene, clone size, J gene. A D gene is named only where the DNA matches it firmly. Only part of the rows carry a size: once, few, many, or a class if the clone is expanded.

CDR3 DNA: TGTGCCACCAGCGGGGAACAGGGGGCGCCGAGTTGGTATGGCTACACCTTC
CDR3 protein: CATSGEQGAPSWYGYTF
D gene: TRBD1
V gene: TRBV15
clone size: NA
J gene: TRBJ1-2

CDR3 DNA: TGTGCCAGCACCCTTGGGGGCAGGGGGCAAGAGACCCAGTACTTC
CDR3 protein: CASTLGGRGQETQYF
D gene: TRBD1
V gene: TRBV5-4
clone size: medium-sized
J gene: TRBJ2-5

CDR3 DNA: TGCGCCAGCAGCTTGGCAGGGGACTCTGGAAACACCATATATTTT
CDR3 protein: CASSLAGDSGNTIYF
D gene: NA
V gene: TRBV5-1
clone size: few
J gene: TRBJ1-3

CDR3 DNA: TGTGCCAGCAGCGTTCTATCGGACACTGGGGAGCTGTTTTTT
CDR3 protein: CASSVLSDTGELFF
D gene: NA
V gene: TRBV9
clone size: NA
J gene: TRBJ2-2

CDR3 DNA: TGTGCCAGCAGCGTCTCCATAGTAGCCAAAAACATTCAGTACTTC
CDR3 protein: CASSVSIVAKNIQYF
D gene: NA
V gene: TRBV2
clone size: few
J gene: TRBJ2-4

CDR3 DNA: TGTGCCAGCAGTCCTCAGGTCTACACTGAAGCTTTCTTT
CDR3 protein: CASSPQVYTEAFF
D gene: NA
V gene: TRBV6-1
clone size: NA
J gene: TRBJ1-1

CDR3 DNA: TGTGCCAGCAGTTCCAGGGGGCTTAGGGCAGATACGCAGTATTTT
CDR3 protein: CASSSRGLRADTQYF
D gene: TRBD1
V gene: TRBV27
clone size: once
J gene: TRBJ2-3

CDR3 DNA: TGTGCCAGCAGCCGACTAGCGGGAGGGCCTTCAGCCGGGGAGCTGTTTTTT
CDR3 protein: CASSRLAGGPSAGELFF
D gene: TRBD2
V gene: TRBV5-4
clone size: NA
J gene: TRBJ2-2

CDR3 DNA: TGTGCCAGCAGACAATCGACCGGGGAGCTGTTTTTT
CDR3 protein: CASRQSTGELFF
D gene: NA
V gene: TRBV7-9
clone size: NA
J gene: TRBJ2-2

CDR3 DNA: TGTGCCTGGAGTGTAATCGGTGGCGAGCAGTACTTC
CDR3 protein: CAWSVIGGEQYF
D gene: NA
V gene: TRBV30
clone size: once
J gene: TRBJ2-7

CDR3 DNA: TGTGCCTGGAGTACGACAGGGGGCACTGAAGCTTTCTTT
CDR3 protein: CAWSTTGGTEAFF
D gene: TRBD1
V gene: TRBV30
clone size: NA
J gene: TRBJ1-1

CDR3 DNA: TGCGCCAGCAGCCAACAGGGGGGCGGCGAAAAACTGTTTTTT
CDR3 protein: CASSQQGGGEKLFF
D gene: TRBD1
V gene: TRBV4-1
clone size: few
J gene: TRBJ1-4

CDR3 DNA: TGCGCCAGCAGCTTCGGTGCAACTAATGAAAAACTGTTTTTT
CDR3 protein: CASSFGATNEKLFF
D gene: NA
V gene: TRBV5-1
clone size: few
J gene: TRBJ1-4

CDR3 DNA: TGTGCCAGCAGCTTTAGTTCGACAGACGAGCAGTTCTTC
CDR3 protein: CASSFSSTDEQFF
D gene: NA
V gene: TRBV7-9
clone size: NA
J gene: TRBJ2-1

CDR3 DNA: TGTGCCATCAGTGACCCTAGCGGGAGTTACGAGCAGTACTTC
CDR3 protein: CAISDPSGSYEQYF
D gene: TRBD2
V gene: TRBV10-3
clone size: NA
J gene: TRBJ2-7

CDR3 DNA: TGTGCCAGTCGGAACGGGGCATCCTACGAGCAGTACTTC
CDR3 protein: CASRNGASYEQYF
D gene: NA
V gene: TRBV27
clone size: NA
J gene: TRBJ2-7

CDR3 DNA: TGCAGCGTCACGAGGGGAGGACCGAACAGCTACGAGCAGTACTTC
CDR3 protein: CSVTRGGPNSYEQYF
D gene: NA
V gene: TRBV29-1
clone size: NA
J gene: TRBJ2-7

CDR3 DNA: TGTGCCTGGAGTACTACTAGCGGGATAGTCACCGGGGAGCTGTTTTTT
CDR3 protein: CAWSTTSGIVTGELFF
D gene: TRBD2
V gene: TRBV30
clone size: few
J gene: TRBJ2-2

CDR3 DNA: TGCGCCAGCAGCCTGGACGGGACAACCGCTTCCTACGAGCAGTACTTC
CDR3 protein: CASSLDGTTASYEQYF
D gene: NA
V gene: TRBV5-1
clone size: NA
J gene: TRBJ2-7

CDR3 DNA: TGTGCCAGCAGTTACTCCCAGGGGGCATACAATGAGCAGTTCTTC
CDR3 protein: CASSYSQGAYNEQFF
D gene: TRBD1
V gene: TRBV6-5
clone size: NA
J gene: TRBJ2-1

CDR3 DNA: TGTGCCAGCAGTGAAGATCCTAGCGGGGGCGAGCAGTACTTC
CDR3 protein: CASSEDPSGGEQYF
D gene: TRBD2
V gene: TRBV6-1
clone size: NA
J gene: TRBJ2-7

CDR3 DNA: TGCAGCGTTACGGCGGGTCCGGGACAGGCGGGCGGCTACACCTTC
CDR3 protein: CSVTAGPGQAGGYTF
D gene: TRBD1
V gene: TRBV29-1
clone size: NA
J gene: TRBJ1-2

CDR3 DNA: TGTGCCAGCTCACCCCAGGGGGCCGGGTACAATCAGCCCCAGCATTTT
CDR3 protein: CASSPQGAGYNQPQHF
D gene: TRBD1
V gene: TRBV18
clone size: NA
J gene: TRBJ1-5

CDR3 DNA: TGTGCCAGCAGCTTAAACCCCCCCGGGGCAGGGTACTATGGCTACACCTTC
CDR3 protein: CASSLNPPGAGYYGYTF
D gene: NA
V gene: TRBV7-3
clone size: NA
J gene: TRBJ1-2